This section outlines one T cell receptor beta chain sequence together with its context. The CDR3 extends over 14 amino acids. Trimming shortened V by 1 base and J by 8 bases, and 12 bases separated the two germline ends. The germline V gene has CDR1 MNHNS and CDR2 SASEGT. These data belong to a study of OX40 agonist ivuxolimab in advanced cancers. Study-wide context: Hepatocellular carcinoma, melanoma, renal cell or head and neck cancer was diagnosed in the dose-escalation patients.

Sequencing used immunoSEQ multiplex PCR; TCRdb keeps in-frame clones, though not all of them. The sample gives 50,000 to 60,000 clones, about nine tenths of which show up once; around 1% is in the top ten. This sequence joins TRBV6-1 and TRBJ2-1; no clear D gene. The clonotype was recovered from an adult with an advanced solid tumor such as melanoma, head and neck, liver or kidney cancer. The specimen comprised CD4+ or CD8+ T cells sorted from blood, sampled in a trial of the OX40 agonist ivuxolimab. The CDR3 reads CASSEDQSSHEQFF. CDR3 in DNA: TGTGCCAGCAGTGAAGACCAGAGCTCCCATGAGCAGTTCTTC.